A single T cell receptor beta chain is shown here with its context. The antigen is not known. The study amplified TCR beta CDR3 regions using RNA transcripts. The authors performed first-round RT-PCR with HTBI primers and then a second-round multiplex PCR. TCRdb processed the multiplex PCR reads anew with MiXCR; each CDR3 protein has one entry. The table shows under 800,000 distinct CDR3 sequences, with around a fifth occurring only once. Trimming removed 2 bases from V and 0 bases from J, with 10 bases in between. CDR1 MNHEY and CDR2 SMNVEV come from the germline V gene (reference sequence). CDR3 length: 15 amino acids. The sample belongs to a study of Graves' ophthalmopathy and Graves' hyperthyroidism. Findings and limits, study-wide: Built on 13 signatures, a model told ophthalmopathy apart from stable hyperthyroidism with over 85% sensitivity and around 80% specificity. Detected in blood as well were most expanded thyroid clonotypes with frequency above 0.001.

This TCR was recovered from a woman younger than 30 with stable Graves' hyperthyroidism. Some clones in this sample may be carry-over from other donors' samples. V usage is TRBV27 and J usage is TRBJ1-2; the D gene is possibly TRBD1 (5 bases). The sample was peripheral blood. In DNA, the CDR3 is TGTGCCAGCAGTTTACAGGGTTGGGCTAACTATGGCTACACCTTC. Encoded protein: CASSLQGWANYGYTF.